The 14 T cell receptor beta chains in this list originate from one sample, sequenced in a study of T cell responses to AZD1222 COVID-19 vaccine. Repertoires were generated with immunoSEQ multiplex PCR, while TCRdb's copy carries only in-frame clones and drops some. Among 100,000 to 150,000 clones listed, around 83% were seen once. The specimen was peripheral blood, collected on day 0 of AZD1222 vaccination. The receptors come from an adult in good health.

CDR3 loop: CSVLGNPANYGYTF. The CDR3 coding sequence is TGCAGCGTATTAGGGAATCCAGCTAACTATGGCTACACCTTC. The V and J genes are TRBV29-1 and TRBJ1-2; D not resolved. Germline-derived CDR1 and CDR2 are SQVTM and ANQGSEA. V shed 6 bases and J shed 0 bases, with 14 bases lying between them. CDR3 length: 14 residues. Full variable domain (remainder filled in from reference TRBV29-1 and TRBJ1-2): SAVISQKPSRDICQRGTSLTIQCQVDSQVTMMFWYRQQPGQSLTLIATANQGSEATYESGFVIDKFPISRPNLTFSTLTVSNMSPEDSSIYLCSVLGNPANYGYTFGSGTRLTVV.

The chain couples TRBV7-9 to TRBJ2-7; D is perhaps TRBD1 or TRBD2 (5 bases each). CDR1 and CDR2 from the germline V gene are SEHNR and FQNEAQ (reference sequence). The CDR3 consists of 13 residues. The V end lost 2 bases, the J end lost 6 bases, and 11 bases lay between the germline ends. The CDR3 region is CASSLLGVSEQYF. The CDR3 DNA follows: TGTGCCAGCAGCTTATTGGGGGTAAGCGAGCAGTACTTC.

The chain uses TRBV5-6 and TRBJ2-3; D might be TRBD2 (7 bases). Trimming stripped 0 bases from V and 2 bases from J, with 13 bases between. The CDR3 is 16 residues long. Germline V gives CDR1 SGHDT, CDR2 YYEEEE. Here the CDR3 reads CASSLAGGHDTDTQYF. The CDR3 nucleotides read TGTGCCAGCAGCTTGGCCGGGGGGCACGACACAGATACGCAGTATTTT. The full variable domain, with the rest looked up from reference TRBV5-6 and TRBJ2-3, is DAGVTQSPTHLIKTRGQQVTLRCSPKSGHDTVSWYQQALGQGPQFIFQYYEEEERQRGNFPDRFSGHQFPNYSSELNVNALLLGDSALYLCASSLAGGHDTDTQYFGPGTRLTVL.

The chain combines TRBV11-3 with TRBJ1-1; TRBD1 aligns across 8 bases. The CDR3 runs to 13 residues. The germline CDR1 and CDR2 sequences are SGHNT and YENEEA. V shed 5 bases and J 7 bases; nucleotides not matched to a gene: 6. DNA of the CDR3: TGTGCCAGCAGCCGAGGGACAGGTGATGAAGCTTTCTTT. Translated, it gives CASSRGTGDEAFF.

The V gene is TRBV30, the J gene TRBJ1-6; D is possibly TRBD1 (6 bases). Germline loops: CDR1 GTSNPN, CDR2 SVGIG (reference sequence). The V end lost 3 bases, the J end lost 7 bases, and 13 bases lay between the germline ends. The CDR3 totals 14 residues. CDR3 sequence (DNA): TGTGCCTGGAGACCGGGACAAAGAAATTCACCCCTCCACTTT. Encoded protein: CAWRPGQRNSPLHF.

The J gene is TRBJ1-6, the V gene TRBV19; 10 nucleotides match TRBD1. CDR1 is LNHDA and CDR2 is SQIVND in the germline V gene (reference sequence). This CDR3 region has 15 residues. Germline trimming cut 5 bases from V and 10 bases from J; bases unmatched to any gene: 8. CDR3 nucleotides: TGTGCCAGTAGTTTGACAGGGGGCGTCAACTCACCCCTCCACTTT. This translates into CASSLTGGVNSPLHF.

The rearrangement joins TRBV28 to TRBJ1-1, with D tentatively TRBD1 (5 bases). The CDR3 runs to 13 residues. Germline CDR1 reads MDHEN; CDR2 reads SYDVKM. Trimming removed 7 bases at V and 7 bases at J, with 16 bases between. As DNA, the CDR3 is TGTGCCAGCATGAGGGGAGTAAACCTTGAAGCTTTCTTT. This translates into CASMRGVNLEAFF.

This sequence joins TRBV2 and TRBJ2-7, with unresolved D. Between the trimmed V and J ends, which lost 7 bases and 4 bases, there was a span of 20 bases. This CDR3 contains 15 residues. In germline, CDR1 is SNHLY, CDR2 FYNNEI. For the CDR3, the DNA is TGTGCCAGCACTGGGTCCCAGGCCTGGTCTTACGAGCAGTACTTC. Translation: CASTGSQAWSYEQYF. Using reference TRBV2 and TRBJ2-7 for the parts outside the CDR3, the full variable domain is EPEVTQTPSHQVTQMGQEVILRCVPISNHLYFYWYRQILGQKVEFLVSFYNNEISEKSEIFDDQFSVERPDGSNFTLKIRSTKLEDSAMYFCASTGSQAWSYEQYFGPGTRLTVT.

The chain recombines TRBV11-1 with TRBJ1-5; the D is unclear. Deletions cut 5 bases from V and 2 bases from J, with 7 bases between. This CDR3 region has 13 residues. From germline, CDR1 is SGHAT and CDR2 FQDESV (reference sequence). The CDR3: CASSPLGNQPQHF. CDR3 in DNA: TGTGCCAGCAGCCCGTTGGGCAATCAGCCCCAGCATTTT. Full variable domain (remainder filled in from reference TRBV11-1 and TRBJ1-5): EAEVAQSPRYKITEKSQAVAFWCDPISGHATLYWYRQILGQGPELLVQFQDESVVDDSQLPKDRFSAERLKGVDSTLKIQPAELGDSAMYLCASSPLGNQPQHFGDGTRLSIL.

V usage is TRBV7-2 and J usage is TRBJ2-2; tentative D call: TRBD1 (5 bases). V lost 3 bases and J 4 bases, leaving 12 bases between the germline ends. The CDR3 consists of 15 residues. The V gene's germline CDR1 is SGHTA and CDR2 FQGNSA. In DNA, the CDR3 is TGTGCCAGCAGCTTCGGCAGGGTGGGCACCGGGGAGCTGTTTTTT. Translated, it gives CASSFGRVGTGELFF. Looking up the rest from reference TRBV7-2 and TRBJ2-2 gives the full variable domain: GAGVSQSPSNKVTEKGKDVELRCDPISGHTALYWYRQSLGQGLEFLIYFQGNSAPDKSGLPSDRFSAERTGGSVSTLTIQRTQQEDSAVYLCASSFGRVGTGELFFGEGSRLTVL.

J is TRBJ2-5 and V is TRBV5-4, with 11 bases fitting TRBD1. The CDR3 runs to 14 residues. CDR1 is SGHNT and CDR2 is YYREEE in the germline V gene (reference sequence). The junction had 4 bases not matched to a gene; V was cut back by 2 bases and J by 7 bases. CDR3 nucleotide sequence: TGTGCCAGCAGCTTAACCGGGACAGGGGGGACCCAGTACTTC. Protein sequence: CASSLTGTGGTQYF.

This chain links TRBV7-9 with TRBJ1-6, with 8 bases aligning to TRBD1. The CDR3 totals 14 residues. With V trimmed by 3 bases and J by 10 bases, 5 bases remained unmatched. CDR1 and CDR2 (germline): SEHNR, FQNEAQ (reference sequence). This CDR3 reads CASSLDRVGSPLHF. Here the CDR3 DNA reads TGTGCCAGCAGCTTGGACAGGGTAGGGTCACCCCTCCACTTT.

This clone was counted only a few times. The CDR3 spells CASSPGHDEQYF. In DNA form, the CDR3 reads TGTGCCAGCAGCCCGGGACACGACGAGCAGTACTTC. The rearrangement links TRBV13 to TRBJ2-7, with D possibly TRBD1 on 6 matching bases. The length of the CDR3 is 12 residues. V was pared by 5 bases and J by 5 bases, with 10 bases between. The germline CDR1 and CDR2 sequences are PRHDT and FYEKMQ (reference sequence).

The V call is TRBV19, the J call TRBJ2-6, with a weak D call TRBD2 (5 bases). Germline CDR1 is LNHDA and CDR2 is SQIVND (reference sequence). The length of the CDR3 is 17 residues. V was cut by 0 bases and J by 2 bases, with 11 bases left in between. CDR3 DNA: TGTGCCAGTAGTATAGAGGCACTGAGGGCTGGGGCCAACGTCCTGACTTTC. Translating it yields CASSIEALRAGANVLTF.